The source of this T cell receptor (beta chain) is a study of T cell clones after liver transplantation. Study-wide findings and caveats: Low donor cell numbers restricted donor-reactive repertoire measurement in two subjects. A larger donor-reactive than third-party decline suggested partial antigen-specific deletion.

This CDR3 has 15 residues. Trimming left V 6 bases short and J 2 bases short, with 15 bases between. Germline V gives CDR1 LNHDA, CDR2 SQIVND (reference sequence). This table comes from immunoSEQ multiplex PCR, and its TCRdb copy is limited to in-frame clones, with some not included. The sample contains approximately 55,000 clones, approximately 71% of which appear only once. Remarks on this clone: What it recognizes is unknown.

This chain uses TRBV19 with TRBJ2-3; tentatively, D is TRBD1 (5 bases). This TCR was sampled from a human patient who received a liver transplant. Certain T cells may be donor cells from the graft. This specimen was CD4+ T cells from blood, taken 52 to 60 months after liver transplant. This CDR3 is CASSNLQGHTDTQYF. CDR3 coding DNA: TGTGCCAGTAGCAACCTTCAGGGCCACACAGATACGCAGTATTTT. The full variable domain, completed using reference TRBV19 and TRBJ2-3, is DGGITQSPKYLFRKEGQNVTLSCEQNLNHDAMYWYRQDPGQGLRLIYYSQIVNDFQKGDIAEGYSVSREKKESFPLTVTSAQKNPTAFYLCASSNLQGHTDTQYFGPGTRLTVL.